This T cell receptor beta chain derives from a study of shared clonotypes between healthy human individuals. Findings and caveats of the study: Shared clonotypes across all four donors exceeded non-shared ones in generation probability. Generally, naive subsets came out with larger estimated richness than memory subsets. An anticipated effect of sequencing depth on clonotype sharing among donors was recognized. Exclusively blood specimens were collected; tissue repertoires likely differ.

V dropped 6 bases and J dropped 1 base, with 9 bases sitting between them. This CDR3 region has 13 residues. CDR1 is MNHNS and CDR2 is SASEGT in the germline V gene. Produced via immunoSEQ multiplex PCR; TCRdb's table is partial and in-frame only. This table has a few million clones, 90% to 97% appearing once. With respect to this clone: What it binds is unknown. The sample contains more than one DNA sequence encoding this CDR3.

The V gene is TRBV6-1, the J gene TRBJ2-5, with D tentatively TRBD1 (6 bases). Sequenced sample: naive CD4+ T cells sorted from blood. The subset denotes: CD45RA+ positively selected. This clonotype was sampled from a man aged 18 to 29 in good health. In DNA form, the CDR3 reads TGTGCCAGCAGCGAACAGGGCCAAGAGACCCAGTACTTC. This translates into CASSEQGQETQYF.